The clone carrying this T cell receptor beta chain is a singleton in its sample. Assay used: immunoSEQ multiplex PCR; TCRdb lists only in-frame clones, some missing. The table shows some 110,000 clones, with less than 95% occurring only once. These data come from a study of T cell changes during pregnancy in multiple sclerosis. The ends lost 6 bases at V and 6 bases at J; junction bases unmatched: 3. The CDR3 is 11 residues long. CDR1 SQVTM and CDR2 ANQGSEA come from the germline V gene. Sample: peripheral blood, taken before pregnancy. The source of this sequence is a female donor with multiple sclerosis, enrolled in a pregnancy study. V gene TRBV29-1 combines with J gene TRBJ1-2; 8 bases fit TRBD1. The chain's CDR3 is CSVNRGDGYTF. The CDR3 DNA reads as TGCAGCGTAAACAGGGGGGATGGCTACACCTTC.